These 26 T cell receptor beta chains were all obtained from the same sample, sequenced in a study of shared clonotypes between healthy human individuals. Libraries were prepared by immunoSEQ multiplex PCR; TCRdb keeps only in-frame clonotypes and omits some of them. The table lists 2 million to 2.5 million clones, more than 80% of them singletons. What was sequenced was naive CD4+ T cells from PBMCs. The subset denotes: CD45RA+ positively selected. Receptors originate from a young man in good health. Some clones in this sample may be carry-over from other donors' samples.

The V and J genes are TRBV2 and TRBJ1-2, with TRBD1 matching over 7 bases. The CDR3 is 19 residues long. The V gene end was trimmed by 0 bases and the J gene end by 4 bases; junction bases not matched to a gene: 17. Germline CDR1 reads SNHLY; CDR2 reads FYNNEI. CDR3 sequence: CASSEARGSVSDRLYGYTF. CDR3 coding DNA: TGTGCCAGCAGTGAAGCGCGGGGTTCAGTTTCGGACAGGCTCTATGGCTACACCTTC.

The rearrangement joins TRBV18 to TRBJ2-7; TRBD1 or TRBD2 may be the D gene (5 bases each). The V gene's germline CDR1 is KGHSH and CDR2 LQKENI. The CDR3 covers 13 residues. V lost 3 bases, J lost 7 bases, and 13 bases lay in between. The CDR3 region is CASSPGTAGEQYF. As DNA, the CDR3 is TGTGCCAGCTCACCCGGGACCGCCGGGGAGCAGTACTTC.

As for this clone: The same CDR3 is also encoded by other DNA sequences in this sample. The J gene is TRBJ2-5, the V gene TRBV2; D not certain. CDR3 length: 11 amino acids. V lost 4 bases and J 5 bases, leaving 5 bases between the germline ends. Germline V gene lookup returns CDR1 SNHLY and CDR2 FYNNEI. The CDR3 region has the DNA TGTGCCAGCAGTGCTTCGGAGACCCAGTACTTC. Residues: CASSASETQYF.

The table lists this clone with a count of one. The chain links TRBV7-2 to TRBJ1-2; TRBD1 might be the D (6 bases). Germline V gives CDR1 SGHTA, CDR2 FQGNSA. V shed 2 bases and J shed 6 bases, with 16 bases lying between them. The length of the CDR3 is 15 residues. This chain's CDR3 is CASSLFLAGADGYTF. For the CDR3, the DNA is TGTGCCAGCAGCTTATTCCTGGCAGGGGCGGATGGCTACACCTTC.

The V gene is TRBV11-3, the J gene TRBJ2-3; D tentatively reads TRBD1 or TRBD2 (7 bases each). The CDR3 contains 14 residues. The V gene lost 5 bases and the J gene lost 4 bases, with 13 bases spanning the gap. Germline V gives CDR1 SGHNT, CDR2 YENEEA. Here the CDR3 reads CASSPGGGPDTQYF. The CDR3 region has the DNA TGTGCCAGCAGCCCAGGGGGGGGGCCAGATACGCAGTATTTT.

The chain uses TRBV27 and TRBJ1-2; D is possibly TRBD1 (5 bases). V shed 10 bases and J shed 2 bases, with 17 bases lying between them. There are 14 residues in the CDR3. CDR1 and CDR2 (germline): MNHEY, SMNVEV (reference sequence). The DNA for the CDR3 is TGTGCCACGGGCCCTCAGGCAGGGAACTATGGCTACACCTTC. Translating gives CATGPQAGNYGYTF.

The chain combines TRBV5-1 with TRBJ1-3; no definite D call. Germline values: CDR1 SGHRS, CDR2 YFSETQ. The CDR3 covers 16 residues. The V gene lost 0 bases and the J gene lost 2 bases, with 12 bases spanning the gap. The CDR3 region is CASSLGAAGTGNTIYF. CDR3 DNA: TGCGCCAGCAGCTTGGGGGCTGCGGGCACTGGAAACACCATATATTTT.

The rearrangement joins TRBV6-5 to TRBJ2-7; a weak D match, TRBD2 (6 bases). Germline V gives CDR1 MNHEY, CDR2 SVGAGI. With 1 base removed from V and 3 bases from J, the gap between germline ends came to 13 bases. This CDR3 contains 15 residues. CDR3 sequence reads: CASSYFSARGYEQYF. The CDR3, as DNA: TGTGCCAGCAGTTACTTTTCCGCGCGGGGCTACGAGCAGTACTTC.

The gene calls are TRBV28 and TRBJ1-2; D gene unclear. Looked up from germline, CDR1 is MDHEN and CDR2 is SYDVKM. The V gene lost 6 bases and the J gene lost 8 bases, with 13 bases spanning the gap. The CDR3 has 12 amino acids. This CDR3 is CASSRSAKGYTF. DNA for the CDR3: TGTGCCAGCAGCAGGTCAGCGAAGGGCTACACCTTC.

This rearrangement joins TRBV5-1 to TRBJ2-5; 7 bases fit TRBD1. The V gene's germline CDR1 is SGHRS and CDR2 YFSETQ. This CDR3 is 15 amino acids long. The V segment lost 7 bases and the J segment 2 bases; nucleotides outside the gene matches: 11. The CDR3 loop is CASYSVPGGQETQYF. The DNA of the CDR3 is TGCGCCAGCTATTCGGTTCCAGGGGGACAAGAGACCCAGTACTTC.

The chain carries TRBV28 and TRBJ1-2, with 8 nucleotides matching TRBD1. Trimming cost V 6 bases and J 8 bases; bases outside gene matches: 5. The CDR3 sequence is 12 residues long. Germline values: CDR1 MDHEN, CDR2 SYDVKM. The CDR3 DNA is TGTGCCAGCAGACTGACAGGGGTGGGCTACACCTTC. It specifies CASRLTGVGYTF.

The CDR3: CASSPLSAREQYF. The CDR3 coding sequence is TGCGCCAGCAGTCCCCTTAGCGCCCGCGAGCAGTACTTC. This chain connects TRBV5-1 to TRBJ2-7, with D possibly TRBD2 on 5 matching bases. V shed 5 bases and J shed 6 bases, with 15 bases lying between them. Per germline, CDR1 SGHRS and CDR2 YFSETQ. There are 13 residues in the CDR3.

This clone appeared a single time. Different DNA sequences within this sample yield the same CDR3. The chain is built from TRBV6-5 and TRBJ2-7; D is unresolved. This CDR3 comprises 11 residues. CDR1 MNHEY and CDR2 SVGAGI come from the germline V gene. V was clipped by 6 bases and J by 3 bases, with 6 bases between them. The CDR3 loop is CASRDRYEQYF. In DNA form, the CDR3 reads TGTGCCAGCAGAGACCGCTACGAGCAGTACTTC.

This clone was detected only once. The CDR3 loop is CASSHRDRLYEQYF. The CDR3 bases are TGCGCCAGCAGCCACCGGGACAGACTCTACGAGCAGTACTTC. The chain joins TRBV5-1 to TRBJ2-7; 7 bases are a match to TRBD1. The germline gives CDR1 SGHRS, CDR2 YFSETQ. CDR3 length: 14 amino acids. V lost 4 bases and J lost 3; bases outside the gene matches: 7.

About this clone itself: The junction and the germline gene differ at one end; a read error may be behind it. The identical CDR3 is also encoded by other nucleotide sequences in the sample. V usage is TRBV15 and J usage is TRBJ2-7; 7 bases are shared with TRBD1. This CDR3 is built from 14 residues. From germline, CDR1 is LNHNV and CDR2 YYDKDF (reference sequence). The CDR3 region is CATSRDRASYEQYF. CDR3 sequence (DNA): TGTGCCACCAGCCGAGACAGGGCCTCCTACGAGCAGTACTTC.

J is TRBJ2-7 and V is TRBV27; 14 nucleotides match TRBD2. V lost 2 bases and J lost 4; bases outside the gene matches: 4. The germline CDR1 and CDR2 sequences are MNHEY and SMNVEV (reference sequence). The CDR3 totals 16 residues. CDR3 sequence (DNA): TGTGCCAGCAGTTTACACGGGACTAGCGGGAGTTACGAGCAGTACTTC. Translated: CASSLHGTSGSYEQYF.

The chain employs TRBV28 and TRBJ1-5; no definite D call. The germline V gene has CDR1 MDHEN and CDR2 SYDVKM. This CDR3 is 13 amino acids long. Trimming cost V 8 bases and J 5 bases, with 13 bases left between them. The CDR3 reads CASFGGFDQPQHF. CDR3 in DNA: TGTGCCAGCTTCGGTGGGTTCGATCAGCCCCAGCATTTT.

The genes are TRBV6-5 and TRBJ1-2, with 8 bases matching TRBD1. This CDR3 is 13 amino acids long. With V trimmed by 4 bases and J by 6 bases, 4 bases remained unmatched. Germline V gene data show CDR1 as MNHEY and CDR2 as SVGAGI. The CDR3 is CASSWTGLDGYTF. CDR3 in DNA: TGTGCCAGCAGTTGGACAGGGTTGGATGGCTACACCTTC.

CDR3: CASSSTREYGYTF. Here the CDR3 DNA reads TGTGCCAGCAGCTCAACCCGAGAGTATGGCTACACCTTC. This chain links TRBV6-6 with TRBJ1-2; unclear D gene. Deletions cut 6 bases from V and 5 bases from J, with 13 bases between. CDR1 is MNHNY and CDR2 is SVGAGI in the germline V gene (reference sequence). This CDR3 has 13 amino acids.

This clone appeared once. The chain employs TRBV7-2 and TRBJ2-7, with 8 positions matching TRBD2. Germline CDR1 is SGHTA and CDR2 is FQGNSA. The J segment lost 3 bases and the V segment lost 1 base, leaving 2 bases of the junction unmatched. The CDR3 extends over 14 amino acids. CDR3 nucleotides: TGTGCCAGCAGCTTAGGACTAGCGATCTACGAGCAGTACTTC. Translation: CASSLGLAIYEQYF.

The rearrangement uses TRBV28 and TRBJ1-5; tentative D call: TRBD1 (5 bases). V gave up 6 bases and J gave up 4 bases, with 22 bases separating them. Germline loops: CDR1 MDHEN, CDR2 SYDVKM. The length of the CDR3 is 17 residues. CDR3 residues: CASRTWSGVRGNQPQHF. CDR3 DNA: TGTGCCAGCAGGACCTGGTCGGGGGTTCGGGGAAATCAGCCCCAGCATTTT. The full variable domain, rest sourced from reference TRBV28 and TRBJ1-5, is DVKVTQSSRYLVKRTGEKVFLECVQDMDHENMFWYRQDPGLGLRLIYFSYDVKMKEKGDIPEGYSVSREKKERFSLILESASTNQTSMYLCASRTWSGVRGNQPQHFGDGTRLSIL.

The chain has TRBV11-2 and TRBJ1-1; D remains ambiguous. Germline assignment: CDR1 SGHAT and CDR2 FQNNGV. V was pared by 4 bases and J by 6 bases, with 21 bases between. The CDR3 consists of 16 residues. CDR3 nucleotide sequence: TGTGCCAGCAGCTCCGTTTATCTTGGGCAGGTCGCTGAAGCTTTCTTT. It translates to CASSSVYLGQVAEAFF.

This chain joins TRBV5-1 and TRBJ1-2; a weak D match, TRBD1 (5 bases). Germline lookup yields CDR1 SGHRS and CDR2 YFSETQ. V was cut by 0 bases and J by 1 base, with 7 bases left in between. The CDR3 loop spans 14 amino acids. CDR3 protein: CASSLVGDNYGYTF. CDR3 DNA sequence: TGCGCCAGCAGCTTGGTGGGGGATAACTATGGCTACACCTTC. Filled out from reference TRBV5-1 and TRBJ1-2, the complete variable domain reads KAGVTQTPRYLIKTRGQQVTLSCSPISGHRSVSWYQQTPGQGLQFLFEYFSETQRNKGNFPGRFSGRQFSNSRSEMNVSTLELGDSALYLCASSLVGDNYGYTFGSGTRLTVV.

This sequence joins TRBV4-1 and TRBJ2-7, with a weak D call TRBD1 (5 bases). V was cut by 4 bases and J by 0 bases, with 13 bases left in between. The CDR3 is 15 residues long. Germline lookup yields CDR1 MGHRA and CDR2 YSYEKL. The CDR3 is CASSRSVTDSYEQYF. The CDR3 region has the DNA TGCGCCAGCAGCCGCTCTGTGACAGACTCCTACGAGCAGTACTTC.

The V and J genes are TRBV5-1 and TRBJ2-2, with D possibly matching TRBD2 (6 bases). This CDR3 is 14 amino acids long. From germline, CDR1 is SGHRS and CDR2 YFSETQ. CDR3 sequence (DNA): TGCGCGTCGGAGGAGGGGACGGAAACCGGGGAGCTGTTTTTT. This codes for CASEEGTETGELFF.

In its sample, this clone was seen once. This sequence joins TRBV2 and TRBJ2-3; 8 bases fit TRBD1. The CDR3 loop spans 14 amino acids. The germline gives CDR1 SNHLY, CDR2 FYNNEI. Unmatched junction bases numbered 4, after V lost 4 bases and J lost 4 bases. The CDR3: CASSGTGSPDTQYF. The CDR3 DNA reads TGTGCCAGCAGTGGGACAGGGAGTCCAGATACGCAGTATTTT.